Each of the 4 T cell receptor beta chains below was sequenced from the same sample in a study of CD8+CD57+ T cells in acquired aplastic anemia. Genomic DNA templated the TCR beta VDJ and CDR3 profiling. TCRdb reprocessed the reads via MiXCR and lists one record per CDR3 protein. The table has some 410,000 distinct CDR3 sequences, 65% to 75% seen once. Specimen: sorted CD4+, CD8+, or CD8+CD57+ T cells (not recorded which) from PBMCs. These TCRs come from a human donor in good health, serving as a control.

The V gene is TRBV7-3, the J gene TRBJ2-1; D is unresolved. The CDR3 contains 16 residues. Trimming took off 2 bases at V and 13 bases at J, with 24 bases between the two ends. Germline V lookup: CDR1 SGHTA, CDR2 FQGTGA. CDR3 sequence: CASSLGLANTEAVQFF. CDR3 coding DNA: TGTGCCAGCAGCTTAGGTTTGGCAAACACTGAAGCTGTCCAGTTCTTC.

With regard to this clonotype: A junction boundary mismatches the germline segment, possibly from a read error. The V call is TRBV7-3, the J call TRBJ2-7, with 7 bases lining up with TRBD2. CDR3 length: 14 residues. Per germline, CDR1 SGHTA and CDR2 FQGTGA. The CDR3 DNA reads TGTGCCAGCACCTTTAGTGGGGGGGGGGACGAGAAGTACTTC. This sequence encodes CASTFSGGGDEKYF.

In this sample, this clonotype turned up many times. Its ends do not fully match the called genes, so a read error is possible. The rearrangement joins TRBV9 to TRBJ2-3; maybe TRBD1 (6 bases). CDR1 is SGDLS, CDR2 YYNGEE, per germline. This CDR3 region has 8 residues. CDR3 loop: CASSDREF. In DNA, the CDR3 is TGTGCCAGCAGCGACAGGGAGTTT.

V and J are TRBV5-4 and TRBJ1-2; 8 positions match TRBD1. V dropped 0 bases and J dropped 6; count of bases not matched to a gene: 10. Germline CDR1 SGHNT, CDR2 YYREEE (reference sequence). This CDR3 region has 16 residues. The CDR3 sequence is CASSLALRAGGDGYTF. CDR3 DNA: TGTGCCAGCAGCTTGGCCTTGAGAGCAGGGGGCGATGGCTACACCTTC.